The 16 T cell receptor beta chains in this list originate from one sample, sequenced in a study of blood T cell repertoires in COVID-19. Profiled with immunoSEQ multiplex PCR; TCRdb holds only in-frame clones, not every one. Among fewer than 250,000 clones listed, 83% were seen once. The material sequenced was PBMCs or T cells enriched from blood (not recorded which). The receptors here all came from a woman aged 35 to 49 who had been exposed to COVID-19.

CDR3 sequence reads: CASSVTGTDNTEAFF. CDR3 coding DNA: TGTGCCAGCAGCGTTACCGGGACAGACAACACTGAAGCTTTCTTT. This chain joins TRBV7-3 and TRBJ1-1; 7 bases fit TRBD1. The CDR3 contains 15 residues. Per germline, CDR1 SGHTA and CDR2 FQGTGA. J was trimmed by 2 bases and V by 5 bases; bases with no gene match: 8.

The chain couples TRBV3-1 (or the pseudogene TRBV3-2) to TRBJ2-3; D is perhaps TRBD2 (6 bases). Germline V gives CDR1 LGHDT, CDR2 YNNKEL (reference sequence). This CDR3 contains 15 residues. V was cut by 7 bases and J by 2 bases, with 16 bases left in between. The CDR3, as DNA: TGTGCCAGCACCCGAAGGGCTAGCGACACAGATACGCAGTATTTT. This encodes CASTRRASDTDTQYF.

This sequence joins TRBV6-1 and TRBJ2-5; D is unclear. The CDR3 has 13 amino acids. Deletions cut 3 bases from V and 0 bases from J, with 5 bases between. Germline-derived CDR1 and CDR2 are MNHNS and SASEGT. The CDR3 protein is CASSDDYQETQYF. CDR3 DNA: TGTGCCAGCAGTGACGACTACCAAGAGACCCAGTACTTC.

Here the CDR3 reads CASSPPAGSSYEQYF. CDR3 DNA: TGTGCCAGCAGCCCACCGGCGGGCAGCTCCTACGAGCAGTACTTC. The V gene is TRBV9, the J gene TRBJ2-7, with D tentatively TRBD2 (5 bases). The CDR3 contains 15 residues. Germline-derived CDR1 and CDR2 are SGDLS and YYNGEE. The V gene lost 4 bases and the J gene lost 0 bases, with 14 bases spanning the gap.

The CDR3 DNA reads as TGTGCCAGCAGCTCCCGGACAGGGACCAACTATGGCTACACCTTC. Translated: CASSSRTGTNYGYTF. The chain carries TRBV7-9 and TRBJ1-2, with 8 nucleotides matching TRBD1. Trimming cost V 4 bases and J 2 bases; bases outside gene matches: 6. The CDR3 has 15 amino acids. Germline CDR1 and CDR2: SEHNR and FQNEAQ (reference sequence).

CDR3 DNA sequence: TGTGCTAGTGCTTGGGGACAGTCCTCCTCTGGAAACACCATATATTTT. Its translation is CASAWGQSSSGNTIYF. The rearrangement uses TRBV12-5 and TRBJ1-3; TRBD1 aligns across 7 bases. The CDR3 runs to 16 residues. The ends lost 7 bases at V and 0 bases at J; junction bases unmatched: 9. Germline loops: CDR1 LGHNT, CDR2 FRNRAP.

CDR3: CASSPLGLARGETQYF. As DNA, the CDR3 is TGTGCCAGCAGCCCACTGGGACTAGCGCGGGGAGAGACCCAGTACTTC. The chain joins TRBV5-8 to TRBJ2-5, with 10 bases identical to TRBD2. CDR1 and CDR2 from the germline V gene are SGHTS and YDEGEE. The V gene end was trimmed by 4 bases and the J gene end by 4 bases; junction bases not matched to a gene: 10. This CDR3 region has 16 residues.

The J gene is TRBJ2-2, the V gene TRBV5-4; possibly TRBD1 for D (5 bases). Looked up from germline, CDR1 is SGHNT and CDR2 is YYREEE (reference sequence). CDR3 size: 14 residues. Between the trimmed V and J ends, which lost 2 bases and 7 bases, there was a span of 12 bases. CDR3 sequence (DNA): TGTGCCAGCAGCTTAGACAGAATGTACGGGGAGCTGTTTTTT. It encodes CASSLDRMYGELFF.

The genes are TRBV12-3 or TRBV12-4 and TRBJ2-3; a weak D match, TRBD1 (5 bases). The CDR3 spans 13 residues. Trimming cost V 1 base and J 6 bases, with 8 bases left between them. CDR3 protein: CASSLGNRDTQYF. Here the CDR3 DNA reads TGTGCCAGCAGTTTAGGGAACAGGGATACGCAGTATTTT.

This clone came up once. The chain has TRBV7-9 and TRBJ2-6, with 7 positions matching TRBD1. Germline V gene data show CDR1 as SEHNR and CDR2 as FQNEAQ (reference sequence). The J segment lost 0 bases and the V segment lost 10 bases, leaving 6 bases of the junction unmatched. The CDR3 spans 15 residues. The CDR3 DNA is TGTGCCACCACGGGACAGATCTCTGGGGCCAACGTCCTGACTTTC. This sequence encodes CATTGQISGANVLTF.

This chain joins TRBV27 and TRBJ1-2; the match to TRBD1 covers 8 bases. This CDR3 is 16 amino acids long. V shed 5 bases, J shed 4 bases, and the junction held 12 bases outside the gene matches. CDR1 and CDR2 (germline): MNHEY, SMNVEV (reference sequence). The CDR3 DNA reads as TGTGCCAGCAGTCCCTACGTCAGGGGGCATTCCTATGGCTACACCTTC. This codes for CASSPYVRGHSYGYTF.

The chain couples TRBV9 to TRBJ2-5; no definite D call. The CDR3 has 12 residues. V lost 1 base and J 7 bases, leaving 8 bases between the germline ends. Germline CDR1 and CDR2: SGDLS and YYNGEE. CDR3 DNA sequence: TGTGCCAGCAGCGTACAGGCAGGGACCCAGTACTTC. It specifies CASSVQAGTQYF. The full variable domain, rest sourced from reference TRBV9 and TRBJ2-5, is DSGVTQTPKHLITATGQRVTLRCSPRSGDLSVYWYQQSLDQGLQFLIQYYNGEERAKGNILERFSAQQFPDLHSELNLSSLELGDSALYFCASSVQAGTQYFGPGTRLLVL.

J is TRBJ1-1 and V is TRBV19; D is ambiguous. Trimming removed 10 bases from V and 0 bases from J, with 24 bases in between. The germline gives CDR1 LNHDA, CDR2 SQIVND (reference sequence). This CDR3 contains 17 residues. This CDR3 reads CATHNARSGTMNTEAFF. The CDR3 DNA is TGTGCCACCCATAATGCTCGGAGCGGAACCATGAACACTGAAGCTTTCTTT.

The rearrangement uses TRBV6-2 or TRBV6-3 and TRBJ1-1; D is undetermined. Looked up from germline, CDR1 is MNHEY and CDR2 is SVGEGT. Trimming removed 0 bases at V and 4 bases at J, with 9 bases between. The CDR3 totals 14 residues. CDR3 sequence (DNA): TGTGCCAGCAGTTACTCGGGAGGATCCACTGAAGCTTTCTTT. It encodes CASSYSGGSTEAFF.

This chain links TRBV19 with TRBJ1-2; TRBD1 matches 7 bases. The CDR3 is made up of 15 amino acids. Germline CDR1 LNHDA, CDR2 SQIVND (reference sequence). The V and J ends lost 5 bases and 8 bases, in that order; junction bases with no gene match: 14. CDR3 in amino acids: CASSDRGLTGVGYTF. The CDR3 nucleotides read TGTGCCAGTAGTGATCGAGGGTTAACAGGGGTCGGCTACACCTTC.

As regards this clone: This sample includes further DNA sequences coding for the same CDR3. The CDR3 sequence: CASSLGQNTEAFF. CDR3 DNA: TGTGCCAGCAGTCTGGGACAGAACACTGAAGCTTTCTTT. The V gene is TRBV12-3 or TRBV12-4, the J gene TRBJ1-1, with D possibly being TRBD1 (6 bases). V lost 5 bases, J lost 1 base, and 8 bases lay in between. The CDR3 is 13 amino acids.